This T cell receptor beta chain stems from a study of molecular identifiers for immune sequencing clone quantification. Study-level information: Split five ways in replicates, RNA from around 18,000 or 91,000 naive CD8 cells had four portions sequenced.

Input for naive CD8 libraries was roughly 20,000 to 1,000,000 sorted cells; the RNA fraction used was 10%, 30% or 50%. TCRdb passed the PCR reads through MiXCR, listing each CDR3 protein once. Of approximately 100,000 distinct CDR3 sequences listed, 36% were seen once; the top ten hold approximately 3.8%. Trimming left V 1 base short and J 6 bases short, with 19 bases between. The CDR3 consists of 17 residues. Sequencing used naive CD8+ T cells from blood, with Jurkat cell RNA spiked in. Noted subset: FACS-sorted CD8+CD4-CCR7+CD45RA+ naive T cells. This chain links TRBV12-3 or TRBV12-4 with TRBJ2-4, with D possibly TRBD1 on 6 matching bases. The source is a human donor in good health. Some libraries in this study had Jurkat cell RNA spiked in. The CDR3 region has the DNA TGTGCCAGCAGTTTAGGGGACGTGGGGGCTGGTGGAAACATTCAGTACTTC. Translated, it gives CASSLGDVGAGGNIQYF.